This T cell receptor (beta chain) emerged from a study of T cells in Graves' hyperthyroidism and ophthalmopathy. Findings of the study overall: In blood, most of the thyroid clonotypes expanded above 0.001 were also present. Ophthalmopathy got predicted by the model a median 6.5 months before its onset.

This clonotype came up many times. What it binds is not known. CDR1 is SNHLY and CDR2 is FYNNEI in the germline V gene. The CDR3 contains 14 residues. Trimming pared 6 bases from V and 2 bases from J, leaving 14 bases between. Hyperthyroidism had been newly diagnosed in patients aged 18 to 65, and its duration was under 2 months. TCR beta CDR3 region amplification was performed from RNA transcripts. With the HTBI primer set, the TCR CDR3 went through a first round of RT-PCR. TCRdb reprocessed the multiplex PCR reads via MiXCR and lists one record per CDR3 protein. The data contain 250,000 to 300,000 distinct CDR3 sequences, around 13% of them seen just once; the ten biggest clones take up less than 8%.

Sequencing was done on a sample of blood. This TCR derives from a woman in her forties with Graves' hyperthyroidism. The chain links TRBV2 to TRBJ2-7, with a tentative D call TRBD1 (6 bases). CDR3 amino acids: CASRTIRGTYEQYF. The CDR3 nucleotides read TGTGCCAGCAGGACTATCAGGGGTACCTACGAGCAGTACTTC.